This entry is about one T cell receptor beta chain. Its specificity is not known. With the 5' RACE reads reprocessed, TCRdb shows one record per CDR3 protein and no DNA. The sample table sets out approximately 120,000 distinct CDR3 sequences. These data originate in a study of monozygotic twins with inflammatory bowel disease. CDR3 length equals 13 residues. Germline CDR1 SGHDT, CDR2 YYEEEE. The study, taken as a whole, reports: IBD-affected twins scored below their healthy co-twins in TCRbeta diversity (inverse Simpson). No detectable difference in repertoire similarity separated concordant from discordant twins, possibly as a result of limited power. Researchers report that IBD patients shared fewer clonotypes with others than healthy twins, especially amid disease activity.

This TCR came from a human donor with ulcerative colitis or Crohn's disease, or a healthy co-twin of an affected twin (not recorded which). The chain couples TRBV5-6 to TRBJ2-3; there is no DNA to check the TCRdb D call of TRBD2. What was sequenced was blood. The CDR3 is CASSPGGPDTQYF.